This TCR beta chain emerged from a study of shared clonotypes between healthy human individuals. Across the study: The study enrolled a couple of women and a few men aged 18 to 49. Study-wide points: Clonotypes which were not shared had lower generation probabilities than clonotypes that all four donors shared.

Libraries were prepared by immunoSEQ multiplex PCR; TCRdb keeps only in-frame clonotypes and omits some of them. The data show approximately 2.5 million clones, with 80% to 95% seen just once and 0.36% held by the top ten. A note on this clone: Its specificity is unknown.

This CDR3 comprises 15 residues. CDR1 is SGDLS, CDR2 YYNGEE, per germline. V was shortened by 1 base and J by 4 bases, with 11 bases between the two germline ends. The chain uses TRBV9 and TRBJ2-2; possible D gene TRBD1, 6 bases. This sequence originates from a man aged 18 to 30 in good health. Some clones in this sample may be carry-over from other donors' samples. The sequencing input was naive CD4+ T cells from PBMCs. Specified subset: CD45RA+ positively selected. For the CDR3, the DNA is TGTGCCAGCAGCGTAAGGGGGAGTAGCACCGGGGAGCTGTTTTTT. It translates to CASSVRGSSTGELFF.